The 26 T cell receptor beta chains below were found in one sample sequenced in a study of shared clonotypes between healthy human individuals. Profiled with immunoSEQ multiplex PCR; TCRdb holds only in-frame clones, not every one. The table shows roughly 570,000 clones, with 95% to 98% occurring only once. CD45RO-negative, CCR7-selected cells formed the naive CD8 fraction, which excluded terminally differentiated effector memory CD45RA+ cells. The source material was naive CD8+ T cells sorted from blood. All receptors come from a man in his thirties or forties in good health.

The genes are TRBV7-9 and TRBJ1-5, with D possibly matching TRBD1 (5 bases). The V gene lost 4 bases and the J gene lost 5 bases, with 15 bases spanning the gap. This CDR3 region has 15 residues. Germline values: CDR1 SEHNR, CDR2 FQNEAQ (reference sequence). Here the CDR3 DNA reads TGTGCCAGCAGCTCAGAAGGGGATTCGTATCAGCCCCAGCATTTT. Translated, it gives CASSSEGDSYQPQHF.

The rearrangement links TRBV5-5 to TRBJ2-7; 9 bases line up with TRBD1. The CDR3 is 18 amino acids. Trimming at V came to 0 bases and at J to 3 bases, leaving 13 bases not matched to a gene. The germline gives CDR1 SGHKS, CDR2 YYEKEE (reference sequence). The CDR3 nucleotides read TGTGCCAGCAGCTTGGTCCCGGGCTTCGTGGGACAGGGCTACGAGCAGTACTTC. It codes for CASSLVPGFVGQGYEQYF.

This clone is a singleton in its sample. The CDR3 is CASSRTGQVIGEQFF. In nucleotides, the CDR3 is TGTGCCAGCAGCCGAACTGGACAGGTAATAGGGGAGCAGTTCTTC. The V gene is TRBV14, the J gene TRBJ2-1, with TRBD1 matching over 7 bases. CDR3 length: 15 residues. The trim removed 4 bases at V and 10 bases at J, leaving 13 bases unmatched. Germline-derived CDR1 and CDR2 are SGHDN and FVKESK.

CDR3 bases: TGCGCCAGCAGCCAAGAAAGCGGGGGCTACACTGAAGCTTTCTTT. This translates into CASSQESGGYTEAFF. The V and J genes are TRBV4-1 and TRBJ1-1; a possible D gene is TRBD1 (6 bases). Germline lookup yields CDR1 MGHRA and CDR2 YSYEKL. The V end lost 0 bases, the J end lost 3 bases, and 11 bases lay between the germline ends. The CDR3 is made up of 15 amino acids.

V is TRBV21-1 and J is TRBJ2-7. TRBV21-1 is termed a pseudogene. The CDR3 length is 13 residues. In DNA, the CDR3 is TGTGCCAGCAGCAAAGCGCTAGGGCAGGAGCAGTACTTC. It yields the protein CASSKALGQEQYF.

The rearrangement links TRBV18 to TRBJ2-7, with D perhaps matching TRBD1 (6 bases). The V gene lost 6 bases and the J gene lost 3 bases, with 18 bases spanning the gap. The V gene's germline CDR1 is KGHSH and CDR2 LQKENI. This CDR3 is built from 15 residues. CDR3 region: CASSRGTDTYYEQYF. CDR3 sequence (DNA): TGTGCCAGCTCGAGGGGGACCGATACTTACTACGAGCAGTACTTC.

V and J are TRBV6-5 and TRBJ1-2, with TRBD1 as a possible D gene (5 bases). With 5 bases removed from V and 3 bases from J, the gap between germline ends came to 16 bases. The CDR3 length is 15 residues. Germline V gene data show CDR1 as MNHEY and CDR2 as SVGAGI. CDR3: CASSRSRGSDYGYTF. In nucleotides, the CDR3 is TGTGCCAGCAGTAGGTCTAGGGGCTCGGACTATGGCTACACCTTC.

This chain links TRBV29-1 with TRBJ1-1, with D tentatively TRBD1 (5 bases). V shed 0 bases and J shed 5 bases, with 16 bases lying between them. Per germline, CDR1 SQVTM and CDR2 ANQGSEA. The CDR3 spans 15 residues. Here the CDR3 reads CSVEETRWGSTEAFF. In DNA form, the CDR3 reads TGCAGCGTTGAAGAAACGAGATGGGGGTCTACTGAAGCTTTCTTT.

A word on this clone: At one of its ends the junction is not consistent with the germline gene, which may arise from a read error. CDR3 amino acids: CASSLGPAPSRERYF. In DNA form, the CDR3 reads TGTGCCAGCAGCTTGGGCCCCGCCCCCTCTAGAGAGCGGTACTTC. V gene TRBV5-6 combines with J gene TRBJ2-7; no firm D call. CDR1 and CDR2 from the germline V gene are SGHDT and YYEEEE. CDR3 size: 15 residues.

J is TRBJ2-4 and V is TRBV9, with a tentative D call TRBD2 (5 bases). This CDR3 is 14 amino acids long. Germline assignment: CDR1 SGDLS and CDR2 YYNGEE. With 0 bases removed from V and 6 bases from J, the gap between germline ends came to 10 bases. CDR3 in amino acids: CASSVEGAGNIQYF. The CDR3 region has the DNA TGTGCCAGCAGCGTAGAAGGTGCGGGAAACATTCAGTACTTC.

V usage is TRBV29-1 and J usage is TRBJ2-7; D not certain. CDR1 and CDR2 from the germline V gene are SQVTM and ANQGSEA. There are 13 residues in the CDR3. Trimming shortened V by 4 bases and J by 9 bases, and 19 bases separated the two germline ends. CDR3 DNA: TGCAGCGTTGGGGCTGGAACGAGCCTAGTGCAGTACTTC. It translates to CSVGAGTSLVQYF.

This clone came up once. The V and J genes are TRBV27 and TRBJ1-5, with 7 positions matching TRBD1. The germline V gene has CDR1 MNHEY and CDR2 SMNVEV (reference sequence). The trim removed 5 bases at V and 11 bases at J, leaving 9 bases unmatched. The CDR3 runs 13 residues. Here the CDR3 DNA reads TGTGCCAGCAGTGACGGGACAGCCGAGGCCCAGCATTTT. Translation: CASSDGTAEAQHF.

The chain recombines TRBV30 with TRBJ2-1; D is possibly TRBD2 (6 bases). CDR3 size: 13 residues. The germline gives CDR1 GTSNPN, CDR2 SVGIG (reference sequence). With 2 bases removed from V and 7 bases from J, the gap between germline ends came to 12 bases. CDR3 sequence (DNA): TGTGCCTGGAGTTTGGACGGACTAAATGAGCAGTTCTTC. As protein: CAWSLDGLNEQFF.

The chain carries TRBV9 and TRBJ2-1; D might be TRBD2 (5 bases). V dropped 6 bases and J dropped 10 bases, with 17 bases sitting between them. The CDR3 totals 13 residues. Germline V gene sequence: CDR1 SGDLS, CDR2 YYNGEE. For the CDR3, the DNA is TGTGCCAGCAACGGAGCCCTCGGCGGGGAGCAGTTCTTC. This translates into CASNGALGGEQFF.

The chain carries TRBV11-2 and TRBJ1-1; possibly TRBD1 for D (5 bases). CDR3 length: 14 residues. In germline, CDR1 is SGHAT, CDR2 FQNNGV. V gave up 0 bases and J gave up 3 bases, with 8 bases separating them. The DNA for the CDR3 is TGTGCCAGCAGCTTAGAATCAGGGTACACTGAAGCTTTCTTT. Translated, it gives CASSLESGYTEAFF. Full variable domain (missing parts from reference TRBV11-2 and TRBJ1-1): EAGVAQSPRYKIIEKRQSVAFWCNPISGHATLYWYQQILGQGPKLLIQFQNNGVVDDSQLPKDRFSAERLKGVDSTLKIQPAKLEDSAVYLCASSLESGYTEAFFGQGTRLTVV.

The chain employs TRBV29-1 and TRBJ2-4; D ambiguous. This CDR3 region has 15 residues. Germline V gene sequence: CDR1 SQVTM, CDR2 ANQGSEA. Trimming stripped 6 bases from V and 0 bases from J, with 15 bases between. CDR3 amino acids: CSVGIWDLAKNIQYF. In DNA form, the CDR3 reads TGCAGCGTCGGTATCTGGGATCTAGCCAAAAACATTCAGTACTTC.

The chain joins TRBV9 to TRBJ2-5; a possible D gene is TRBD1 (5 bases). Trimming took 0 bases from V and 0 from J, leaving 6 bases between them. Germline CDR1 reads SGDLS; CDR2 reads YYNGEE. The CDR3 spans 14 residues. The CDR3 sequence is CASSVEGDQETQYF. CDR3 coding DNA: TGTGCCAGCAGCGTAGAAGGGGACCAAGAGACCCAGTACTTC.

Of note for this clone: The sample carries other DNA sequences with the same CDR3. CDR3 coding DNA: TGTGCCAGCAGCCTGAGTTCCTACGAGCAGTACTTC. It encodes CASSLSSYEQYF. V usage is TRBV7-2 and J usage is TRBJ2-7; D is uncertain. Germline assignment: CDR1 SGHTA and CDR2 FQGNSA. Trimming shortened V by 5 bases and J by 1 base, and 6 bases separated the two germline ends. The CDR3 consists of 12 residues.

As regards this clone: Different DNA sequences within this sample yield the same CDR3. This rearrangement joins TRBV11-2 to TRBJ2-7; D not certain. V dropped 0 bases and J dropped 4 bases, with 4 bases sitting between them. The CDR3 consists of 12 residues. From germline, CDR1 is SGHAT and CDR2 FQNNGV. CDR3 DNA sequence: TGTGCCAGCAGCTTAGATCCGTACGAGCAGTACTTC. Amino acid sequence: CASSLDPYEQYF.

The CDR3 sequence: CASSLAALARSEQYF. Here the CDR3 DNA reads TGTGCCAGCAGCTTAGCCGCCCTGGCCAGGAGCGAGCAGTACTTC. V and J are TRBV7-8 and TRBJ2-7; D is undetermined. Trimming took 0 bases from V and 6 from J, leaving 15 bases between them. The CDR3 extends over 15 amino acids. The germline V gene encodes CDR1 SGHVS and CDR2 FQNEAQ.

The rearrangement links TRBV9 to TRBJ1-1; the D gene is possibly TRBD1 (5 bases). Deletions cut 8 bases from V and 7 bases from J, with 12 bases between. This CDR3 is 11 amino acids long. The V gene's germline CDR1 is SGDLS and CDR2 YYNGEE. In nucleotides, the CDR3 is TGTGCCAGTGGGGCAGCGGGTGAAGCTTTCTTT. It encodes CASGAAGEAFF.

This sequence joins TRBV2 and TRBJ2-1; D may be TRBD1 or TRBD2 (5 bases each). CDR1 SNHLY and CDR2 FYNNEI come from the germline V gene. V lost 4 bases to trimming and J lost 1 base, with 14 bases between them. This CDR3 comprises 16 residues. CDR3 residues: CASSVTGPQSYNEQFF. The CDR3 region has the DNA TGTGCCAGCAGTGTGACGGGACCTCAGTCCTACAATGAGCAGTTCTTC.

The chain carries TRBV29-1 and TRBJ2-3; 7 bases are shared with TRBD2. CDR3 size: 17 residues. The ends lost 4 bases at V and 2 bases at J; junction bases unmatched: 15. Germline lookup yields CDR1 SQVTM and CDR2 ANQGSEA. The CDR3 sequence: CSVVKGAGAVNTDTQYF. In DNA, the CDR3 is TGCAGCGTTGTAAAAGGTGCGGGAGCTGTGAACACAGATACGCAGTATTTT.

The chain has TRBV27 and TRBJ1-3, with D unresolved. The CDR3 runs 14 residues. V gave up 1 base and J gave up 4 bases, with 8 bases separating them. Germline V gene lookup returns CDR1 MNHEY and CDR2 SMNVEV (reference sequence). For the CDR3, the DNA is TGTGCCAGCAGTTTATACGGTTCCGGAAACACCATATATTTT. It translates to CASSLYGSGNTIYF.

This clone was found once. The rearrangement links TRBV13 to TRBJ2-7, with TRBD2 matching 14 bases. CDR3 length equals 16 residues. CDR1 is PRHDT, CDR2 FYEKMQ, per germline (reference sequence). Trimming cost V 5 bases and J 4 bases; bases outside gene matches: 7. In DNA, the CDR3 is TGTGCCAGCAGCCCACTGACTAGCGGGAGGGGATACGAGCAGTACTTC. Amino acids: CASSPLTSGRGYEQYF.

V and J are TRBV7-3 and TRBJ2-5, with TRBD1 identical over 8 bases. This CDR3 spans 14 amino acids. Per germline, CDR1 SGHTA and CDR2 FQGTGA. V was pared by 5 bases and J by 5 bases, with 7 bases of the junction left unmatched. In DNA, the CDR3 is TGTGCCAGCAGCGCGCAGGGGGCTGGGGAGACCCAGTACTTC. This translates into CASSAQGAGETQYF.